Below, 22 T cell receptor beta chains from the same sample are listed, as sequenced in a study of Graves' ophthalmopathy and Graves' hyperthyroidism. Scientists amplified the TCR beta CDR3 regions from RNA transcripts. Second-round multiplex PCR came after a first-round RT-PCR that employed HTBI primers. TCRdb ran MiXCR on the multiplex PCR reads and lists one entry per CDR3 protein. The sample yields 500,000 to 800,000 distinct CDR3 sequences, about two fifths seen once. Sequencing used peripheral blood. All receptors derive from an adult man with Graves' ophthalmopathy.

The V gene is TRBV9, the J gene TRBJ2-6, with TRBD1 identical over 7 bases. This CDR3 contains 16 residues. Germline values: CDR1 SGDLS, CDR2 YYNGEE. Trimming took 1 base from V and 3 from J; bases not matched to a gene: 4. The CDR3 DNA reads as TGTGCCAGCAGCGTACGCACAGGGGATGGGGCCAACGTCCTGACTTTC. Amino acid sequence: CASSVRTGDGANVLTF.

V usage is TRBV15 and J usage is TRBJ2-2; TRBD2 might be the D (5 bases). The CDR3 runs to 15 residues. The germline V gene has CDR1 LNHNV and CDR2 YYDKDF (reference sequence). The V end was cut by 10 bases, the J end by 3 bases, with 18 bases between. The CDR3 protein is CASIEYGEDTGELFF. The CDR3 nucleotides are TGTGCCAGCATTGAGTACGGGGAAGACACCGGGGAGCTGTTTTTT.

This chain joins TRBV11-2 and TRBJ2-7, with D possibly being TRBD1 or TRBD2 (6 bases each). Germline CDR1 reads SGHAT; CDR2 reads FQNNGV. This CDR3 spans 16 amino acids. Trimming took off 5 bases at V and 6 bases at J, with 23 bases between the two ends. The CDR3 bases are TGTGCCAGCAGCCCGGGGGCAGGGGCAGGGGTAATCGAGCAGTACTTC. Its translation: CASSPGAGAGVIEQYF. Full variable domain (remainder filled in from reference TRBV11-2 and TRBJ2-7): EAGVAQSPRYKIIEKRQSVAFWCNPISGHATLYWYQQILGQGPKLLIQFQNNGVVDDSQLPKDRFSAERLKGVDSTLKIQPAKLEDSAVYLCASSPGAGAGVIEQYFGPGTRLTVT.

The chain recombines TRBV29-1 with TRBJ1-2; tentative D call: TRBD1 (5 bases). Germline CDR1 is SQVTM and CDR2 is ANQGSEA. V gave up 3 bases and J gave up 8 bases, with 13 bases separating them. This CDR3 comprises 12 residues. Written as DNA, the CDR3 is TGCAGCGTTGACGAGACAGTTATGGGCTACACCTTC. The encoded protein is CSVDETVMGYTF.

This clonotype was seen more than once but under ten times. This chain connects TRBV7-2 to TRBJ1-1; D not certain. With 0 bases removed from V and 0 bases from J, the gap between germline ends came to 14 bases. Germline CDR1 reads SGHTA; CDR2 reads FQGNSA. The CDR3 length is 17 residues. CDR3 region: CASSLAFRTFMNTEAFF. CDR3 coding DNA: TGTGCCAGCAGCTTAGCTTTCAGGACCTTCATGAACACTGAAGCTTTCTTT.

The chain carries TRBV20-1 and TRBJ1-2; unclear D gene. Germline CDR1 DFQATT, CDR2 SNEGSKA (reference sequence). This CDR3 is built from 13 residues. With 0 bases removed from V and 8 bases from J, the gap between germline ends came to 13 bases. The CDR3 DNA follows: TGCAGTGCTAGAGATAGGAGCCGTGGGGGCTACACCTTC. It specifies CSARDRSRGGYTF.

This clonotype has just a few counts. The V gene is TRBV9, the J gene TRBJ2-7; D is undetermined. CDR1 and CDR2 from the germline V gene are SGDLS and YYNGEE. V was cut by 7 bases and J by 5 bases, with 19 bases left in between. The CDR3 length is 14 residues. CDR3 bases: TGTGCCAGCTCACTACTCGAGGACCGGGACGAGCAGTACTTC. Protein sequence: CASSLLEDRDEQYF.

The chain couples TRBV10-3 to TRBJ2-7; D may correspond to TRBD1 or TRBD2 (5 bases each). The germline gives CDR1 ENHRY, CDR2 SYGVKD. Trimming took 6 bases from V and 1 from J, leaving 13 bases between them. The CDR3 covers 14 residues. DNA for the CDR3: TGTGCCATCAGGAGGGATGGGGGATCCTACGAGCAGTACTTC. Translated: CAIRRDGGSYEQYF.

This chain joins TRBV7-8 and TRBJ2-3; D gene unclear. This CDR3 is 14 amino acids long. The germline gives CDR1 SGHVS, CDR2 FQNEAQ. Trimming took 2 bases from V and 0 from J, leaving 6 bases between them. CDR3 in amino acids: CASSLRQSTDTQYF. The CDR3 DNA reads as TGTGCCAGCAGCTTAAGGCAAAGCACAGATACGCAGTATTTT.

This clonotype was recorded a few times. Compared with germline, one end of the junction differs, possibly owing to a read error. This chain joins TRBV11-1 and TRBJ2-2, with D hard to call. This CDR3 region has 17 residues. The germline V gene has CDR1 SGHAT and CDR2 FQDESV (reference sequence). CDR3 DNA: TGCGCCAGCAGCCAAGATCGCTCGAGGTCGGACACCGGGGAGCTGTTTTTT. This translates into CASSQDRSRSDTGELFF.

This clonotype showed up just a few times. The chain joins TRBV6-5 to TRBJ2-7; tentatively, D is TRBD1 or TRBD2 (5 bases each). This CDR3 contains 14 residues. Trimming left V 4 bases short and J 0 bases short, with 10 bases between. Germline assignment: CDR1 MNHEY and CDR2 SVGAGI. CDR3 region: CASSSRGPSYEQYF. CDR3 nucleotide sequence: TGTGCCAGCAGTTCGAGGGGCCCCTCCTACGAGCAGTACTTC.

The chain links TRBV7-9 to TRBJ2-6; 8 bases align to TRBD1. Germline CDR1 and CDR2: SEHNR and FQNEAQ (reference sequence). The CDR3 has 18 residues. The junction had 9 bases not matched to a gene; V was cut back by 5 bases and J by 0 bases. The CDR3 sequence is CASSDPRTGGSGANVLTF. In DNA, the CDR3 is TGTGCCAGCAGCGACCCTCGTACAGGGGGCTCTGGGGCCAACGTCCTGACTTTC.

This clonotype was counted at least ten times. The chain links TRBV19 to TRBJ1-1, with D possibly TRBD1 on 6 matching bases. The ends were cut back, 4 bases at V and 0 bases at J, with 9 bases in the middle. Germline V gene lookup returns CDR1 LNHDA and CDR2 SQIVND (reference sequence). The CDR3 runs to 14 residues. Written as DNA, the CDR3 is TGTGCCAGTAGTAGAGGGACATTGAACACTGAAGCTTTCTTT. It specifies CASSRGTLNTEAFF.

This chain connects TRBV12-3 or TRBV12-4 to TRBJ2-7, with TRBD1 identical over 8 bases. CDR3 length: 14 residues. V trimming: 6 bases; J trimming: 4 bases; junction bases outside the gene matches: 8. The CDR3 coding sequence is TGTGCCAGCAGCGACAGGGGCCGAGGGTACGAGCAGTACTTC. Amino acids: CASSDRGRGYEQYF.

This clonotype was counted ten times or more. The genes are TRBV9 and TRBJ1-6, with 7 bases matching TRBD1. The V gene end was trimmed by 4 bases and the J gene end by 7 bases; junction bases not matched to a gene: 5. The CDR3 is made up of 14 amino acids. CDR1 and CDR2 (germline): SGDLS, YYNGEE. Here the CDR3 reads CASSPRDRNSPLHF. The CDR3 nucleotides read TGTGCCAGCAGCCCCCGGGACAGAAATTCACCCCTCCACTTT.

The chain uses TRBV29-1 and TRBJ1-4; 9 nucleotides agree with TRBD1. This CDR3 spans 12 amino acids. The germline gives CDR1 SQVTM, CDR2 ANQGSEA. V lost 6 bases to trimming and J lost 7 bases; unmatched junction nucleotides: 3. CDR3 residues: CSVADRGEKLFF. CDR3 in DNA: TGCAGCGTGGCGGACAGGGGTGAAAAACTGTTTTTT.

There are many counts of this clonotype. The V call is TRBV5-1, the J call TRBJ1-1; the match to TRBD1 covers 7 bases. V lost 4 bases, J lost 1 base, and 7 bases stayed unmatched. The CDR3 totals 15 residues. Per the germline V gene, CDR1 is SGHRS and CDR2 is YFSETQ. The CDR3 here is CASSAGQVANTEAFF. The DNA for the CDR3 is TGCGCCAGCAGCGCCGGACAGGTCGCGAACACTGAAGCTTTCTTT.

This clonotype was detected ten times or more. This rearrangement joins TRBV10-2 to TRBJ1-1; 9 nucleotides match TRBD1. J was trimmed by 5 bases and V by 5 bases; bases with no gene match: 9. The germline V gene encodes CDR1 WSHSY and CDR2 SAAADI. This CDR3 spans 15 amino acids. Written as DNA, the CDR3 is TGCGCCAGCAGTTTCCCTGGACAGGGGAGGACTGAAGCTTTCTTT. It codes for CASSFPGQGRTEAFF.

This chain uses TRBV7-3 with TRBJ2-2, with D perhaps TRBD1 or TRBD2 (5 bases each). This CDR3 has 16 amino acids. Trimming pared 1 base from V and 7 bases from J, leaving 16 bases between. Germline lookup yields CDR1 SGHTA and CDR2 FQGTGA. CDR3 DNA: TGTGCCAGCAGCTTAAACGTTGGGGGATACGGCGGGGAGCTGTTTTTT. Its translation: CASSLNVGGYGGELFF.

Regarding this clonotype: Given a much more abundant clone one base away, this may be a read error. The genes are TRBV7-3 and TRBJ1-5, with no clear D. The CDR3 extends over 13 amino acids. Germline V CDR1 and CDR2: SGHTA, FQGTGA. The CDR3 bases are TGTGCCACAGAAAGCGGAACCAATCAGTCCCAGCATTTT. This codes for CATESGTNQSQHF.

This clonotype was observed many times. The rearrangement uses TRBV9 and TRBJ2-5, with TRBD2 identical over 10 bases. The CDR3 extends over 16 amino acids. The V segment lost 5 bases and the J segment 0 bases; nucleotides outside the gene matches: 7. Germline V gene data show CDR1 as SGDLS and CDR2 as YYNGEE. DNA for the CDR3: TGTGCCAGCAGGGACTTACTAGCGGGAAACCAAGAGACCCAGTACTTC. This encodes CASRDLLAGNQETQYF.

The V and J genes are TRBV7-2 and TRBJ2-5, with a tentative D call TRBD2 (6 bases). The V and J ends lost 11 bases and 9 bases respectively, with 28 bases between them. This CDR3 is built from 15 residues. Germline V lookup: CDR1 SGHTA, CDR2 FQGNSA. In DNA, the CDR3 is TGTGCCTGGATGGTGGGAGGTGCCTTCAAGGAGTCCCAGTACTTC. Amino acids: CAWMVGGAFKESQYF.